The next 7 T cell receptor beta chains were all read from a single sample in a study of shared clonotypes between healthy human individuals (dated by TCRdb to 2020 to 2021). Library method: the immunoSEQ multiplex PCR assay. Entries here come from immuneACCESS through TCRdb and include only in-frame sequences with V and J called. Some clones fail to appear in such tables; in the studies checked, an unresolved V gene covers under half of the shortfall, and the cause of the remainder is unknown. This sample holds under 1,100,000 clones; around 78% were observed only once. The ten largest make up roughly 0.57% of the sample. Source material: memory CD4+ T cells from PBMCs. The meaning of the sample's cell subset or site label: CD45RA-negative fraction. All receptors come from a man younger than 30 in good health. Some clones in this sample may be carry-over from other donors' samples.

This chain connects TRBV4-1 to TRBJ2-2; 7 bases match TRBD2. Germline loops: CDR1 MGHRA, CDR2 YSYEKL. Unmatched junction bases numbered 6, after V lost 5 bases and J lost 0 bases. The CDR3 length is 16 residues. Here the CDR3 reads CASSNTGLANTGELFF. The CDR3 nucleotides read TGCGCCAGCAGCAACACCGGACTAGCGAACACCGGGGAGCTGTTTTTT.

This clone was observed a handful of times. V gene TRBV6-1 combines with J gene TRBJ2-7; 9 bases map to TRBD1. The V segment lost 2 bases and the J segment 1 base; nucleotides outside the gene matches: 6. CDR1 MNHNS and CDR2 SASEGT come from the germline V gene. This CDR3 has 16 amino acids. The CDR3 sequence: CASSESRDRDSYEQYF. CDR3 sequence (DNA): TGTGCCAGCAGTGAAAGCAGGGACAGGGATTCCTACGAGCAGTACTTC.

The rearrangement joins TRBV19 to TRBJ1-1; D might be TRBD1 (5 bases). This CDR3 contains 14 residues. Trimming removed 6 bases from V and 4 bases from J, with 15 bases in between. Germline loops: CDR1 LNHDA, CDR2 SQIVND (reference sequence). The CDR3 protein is CASRNIRDFTEAFF. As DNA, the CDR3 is TGTGCCAGTAGAAATATCAGGGACTTCACTGAAGCTTTCTTT.

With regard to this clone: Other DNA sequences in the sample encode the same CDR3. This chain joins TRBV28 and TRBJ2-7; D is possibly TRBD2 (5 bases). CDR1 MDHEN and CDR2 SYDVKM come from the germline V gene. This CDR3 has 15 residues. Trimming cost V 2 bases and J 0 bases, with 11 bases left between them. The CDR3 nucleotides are TGTGCCAGCAGTTTACGCGGGTCCACCTCCTACGAGCAGTACTTC. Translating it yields CASSLRGSTSYEQYF.

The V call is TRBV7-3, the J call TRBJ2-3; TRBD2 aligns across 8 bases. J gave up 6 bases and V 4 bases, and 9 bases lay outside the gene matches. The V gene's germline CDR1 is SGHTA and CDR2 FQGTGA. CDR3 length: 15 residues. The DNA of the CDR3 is TGTGCCAGCAGCTCTTCGGGAGGGCCCGGTGATACGCAGTATTTT. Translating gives CASSSSGGPGDTQYF.

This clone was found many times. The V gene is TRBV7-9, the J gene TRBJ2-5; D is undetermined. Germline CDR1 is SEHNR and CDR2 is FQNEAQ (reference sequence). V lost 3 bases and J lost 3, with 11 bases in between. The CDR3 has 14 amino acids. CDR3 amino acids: CASSLARREETQYF. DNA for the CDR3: TGTGCCAGCAGCTTGGCGAGAAGAGAAGAGACCCAGTACTTC.

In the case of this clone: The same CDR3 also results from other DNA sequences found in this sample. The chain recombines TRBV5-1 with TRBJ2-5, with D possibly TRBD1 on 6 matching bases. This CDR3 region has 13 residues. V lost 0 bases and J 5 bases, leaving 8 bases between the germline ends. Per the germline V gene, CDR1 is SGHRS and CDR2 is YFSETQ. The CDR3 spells CASSLGGGETQYF. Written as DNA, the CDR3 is TGCGCCAGCAGCTTGGGTGGGGGCGAGACCCAGTACTTC.